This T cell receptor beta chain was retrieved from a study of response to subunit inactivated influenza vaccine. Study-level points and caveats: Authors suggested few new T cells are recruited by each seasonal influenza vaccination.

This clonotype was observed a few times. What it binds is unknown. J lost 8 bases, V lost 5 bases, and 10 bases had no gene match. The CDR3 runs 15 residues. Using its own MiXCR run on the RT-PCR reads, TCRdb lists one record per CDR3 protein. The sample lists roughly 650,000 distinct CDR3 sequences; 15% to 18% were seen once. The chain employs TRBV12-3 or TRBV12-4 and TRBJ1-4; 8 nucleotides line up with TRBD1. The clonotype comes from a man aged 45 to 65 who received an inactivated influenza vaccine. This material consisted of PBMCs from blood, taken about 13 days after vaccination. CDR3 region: CASSPRTGNLEKLFF. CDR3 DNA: TGTGCCAGCAGTCCCCGGACAGGGAATTTAGAAAAACTGTTTTTT.